The T cell receptor (beta chain) under discussion was sequenced for a study of blood T cell repertoires in COVID-19. About the study: Both acute and convalescent COVID-19 samples were obtained from the United States, Italy and Spain. Sample material is recorded as cDNA or gDNA derived from T cells, B-cell-depleted T cells, or PBMCs.

Trimming took 3 bases from V and 3 from J, leaving 8 bases between them. Germline CDR1 reads SNHLY; CDR2 reads FYNNEI. This CDR3 spans 13 amino acids. This clone turned up a few times. Original processing notes: How many nucleated cells were present was estimated from reference gene primer amplification. Libraries were prepared by immunoSEQ multiplex PCR; TCRdb keeps only in-frame clonotypes and omits some of them. V and J calls and clone size are copied from that table; D and trimming were computed from the DNA. The data hold about 75,000 clones, with about 88% observed a single time. The sequence was collected from a human donor in a cohort sampled during active COVID-19. V usage is TRBV2 and J usage is TRBJ1-1; D remains ambiguous. The sequencing sample was made of peripheral blood. The DNA for the CDR3 is TGTGCCAGCAGTGAGCTTGAGGACACTGAAGCTTTCTTT. It is translated as CASSELEDTEAFF.